This T cell receptor beta chain was profiled in a study of blood T cell repertoires in COVID-19. Study background: COVID-19 samples collected from the United States, Italy and Spain covered acute and convalescent phases.

The trim removed 6 bases at V and 0 bases at J, leaving 7 bases unmatched. This CDR3 contains 16 residues. The germline CDR1 and CDR2 sequences are LNHDA and SQIVND (reference sequence). This table comes from immunoSEQ multiplex PCR, and its TCRdb copy is limited to in-frame clones, with some not included. The repertoire holds about 240,000 clones, about nine tenths seen once, with approximately 7.5% in the top ten. The sequenced sample consisted of peripheral blood. The V and J genes are TRBV19 and TRBJ1-5, with 8 bases aligning to TRBD1. The clonotype comes from a man in his 60s who had recovered from COVID-19. CDR3 DNA: TGTGCCAGTAGAGACAGGGGATCTGGTAGCAATCAGCCCCAGCATTTT. Protein sequence: CASRDRGSGSNQPQHF. The variable domain in full, completed from reference TRBV19 and TRBJ1-5, reads DGGITQSPKYLFRKEGQNVTLSCEQNLNHDAMYWYRQDPGQGLRLIYYSQIVNDFQKGDIAEGYSVSREKKESFPLTVTSAQKNPTAFYLCASRDRGSGSNQPQHFGDGTRLSIL.